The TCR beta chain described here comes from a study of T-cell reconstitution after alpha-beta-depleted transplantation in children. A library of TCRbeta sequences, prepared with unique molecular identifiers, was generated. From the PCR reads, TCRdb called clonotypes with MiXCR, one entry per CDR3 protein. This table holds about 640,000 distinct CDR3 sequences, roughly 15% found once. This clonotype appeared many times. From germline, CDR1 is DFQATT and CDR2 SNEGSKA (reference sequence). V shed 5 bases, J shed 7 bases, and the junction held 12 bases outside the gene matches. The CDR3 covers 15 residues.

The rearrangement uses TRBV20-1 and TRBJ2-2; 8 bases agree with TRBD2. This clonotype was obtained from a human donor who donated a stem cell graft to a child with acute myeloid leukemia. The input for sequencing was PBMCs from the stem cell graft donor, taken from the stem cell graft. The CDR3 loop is CSARPSGLRNGELFF. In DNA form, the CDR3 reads TGCAGTGCTCGCCCTAGCGGGTTACGGAACGGGGAGCTGTTTTTT.